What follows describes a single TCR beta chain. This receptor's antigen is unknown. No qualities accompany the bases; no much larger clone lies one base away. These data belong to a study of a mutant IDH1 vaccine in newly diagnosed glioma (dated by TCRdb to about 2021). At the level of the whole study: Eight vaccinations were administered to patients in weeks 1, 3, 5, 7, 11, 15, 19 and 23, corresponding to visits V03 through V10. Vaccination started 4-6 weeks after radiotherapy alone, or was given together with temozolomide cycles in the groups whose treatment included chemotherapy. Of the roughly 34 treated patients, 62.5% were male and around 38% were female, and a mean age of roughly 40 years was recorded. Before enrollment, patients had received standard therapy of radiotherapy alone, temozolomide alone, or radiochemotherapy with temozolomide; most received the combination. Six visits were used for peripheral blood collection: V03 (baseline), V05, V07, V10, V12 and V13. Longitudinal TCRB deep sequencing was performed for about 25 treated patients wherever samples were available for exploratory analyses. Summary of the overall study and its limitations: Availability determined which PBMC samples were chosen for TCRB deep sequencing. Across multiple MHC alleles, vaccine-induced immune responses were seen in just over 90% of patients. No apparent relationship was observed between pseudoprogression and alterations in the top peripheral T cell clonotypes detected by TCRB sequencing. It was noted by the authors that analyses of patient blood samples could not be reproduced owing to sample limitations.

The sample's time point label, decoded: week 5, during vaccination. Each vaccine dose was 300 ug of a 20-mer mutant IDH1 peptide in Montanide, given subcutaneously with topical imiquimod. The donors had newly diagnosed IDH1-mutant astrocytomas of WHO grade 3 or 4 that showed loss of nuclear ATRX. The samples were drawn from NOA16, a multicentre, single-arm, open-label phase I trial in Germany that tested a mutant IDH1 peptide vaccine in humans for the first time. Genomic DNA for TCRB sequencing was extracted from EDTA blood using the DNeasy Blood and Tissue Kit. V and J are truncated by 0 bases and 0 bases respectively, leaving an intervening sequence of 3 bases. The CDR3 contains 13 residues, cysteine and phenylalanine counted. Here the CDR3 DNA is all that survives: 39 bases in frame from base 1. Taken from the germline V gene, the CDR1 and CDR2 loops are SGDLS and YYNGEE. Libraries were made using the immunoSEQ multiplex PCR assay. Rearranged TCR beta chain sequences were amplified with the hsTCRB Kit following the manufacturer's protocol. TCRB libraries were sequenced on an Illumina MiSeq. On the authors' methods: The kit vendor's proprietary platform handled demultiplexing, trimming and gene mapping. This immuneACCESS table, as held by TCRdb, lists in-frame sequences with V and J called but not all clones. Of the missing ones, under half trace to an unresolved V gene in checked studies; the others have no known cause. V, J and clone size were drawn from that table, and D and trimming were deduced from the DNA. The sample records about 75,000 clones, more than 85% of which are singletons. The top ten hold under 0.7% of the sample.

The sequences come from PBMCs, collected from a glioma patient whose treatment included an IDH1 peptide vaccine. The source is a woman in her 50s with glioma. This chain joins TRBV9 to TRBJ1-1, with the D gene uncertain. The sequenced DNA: TGTGCCAGCAGCGTAGAGTTGAACACTGAAGCTTTCTTT. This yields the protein CASSVELNTEAFF.